One and the same sample provided the 24 T cell receptor beta chains below, sequenced in a study of blood T cell repertoires in COVID-19. Data came from immunoSEQ multiplex PCR; TCRdb stores just in-frame clones and leaves some out. This table has approximately 140,000 clones, around 89% appearing once. Material for sequencing was peripheral blood. The receptors derive from a man aged 45-65 years with active or convalescent COVID-19.

This sequence joins TRBV19 and TRBJ2-3; 7 nucleotides match TRBD1. The CDR3 is 14 residues long. Per germline, CDR1 LNHDA and CDR2 SQIVND (reference sequence). The trim removed 5 bases at V and 0 bases at J, leaving 2 bases unmatched. CDR3 nucleotides: TGTGCCAGTAGTGTCAGGGGGAGCACAGATACGCAGTATTTT. Translation gives CASSVRGSTDTQYF.

V gene TRBV27 combines with J gene TRBJ1-1; a possible D gene is TRBD1 (6 bases). Trimming pared 0 bases from V and 1 base from J, leaving 9 bases between. The CDR3 has 15 amino acids. Germline values: CDR1 MNHEY, CDR2 SMNVEV (reference sequence). CDR3 in amino acids: CASSLSPRGNTEAFF. CDR3 bases: TGTGCCAGCAGTTTATCCCCCAGGGGGAACACTGAAGCTTTCTTT.

This chain's CDR3 is CASRTQLAVQETQYF. In DNA form, the CDR3 reads TGTGCCAGCAGAACCCAACTAGCAGTGCAAGAGACCCAGTACTTC. The rearrangement links TRBV6-5 to TRBJ2-5; a weak D match, TRBD2 (6 bases). The V and J ends lost 6 bases and 2 bases respectively, with 16 bases between them. The CDR3 extends over 15 amino acids. Germline CDR1 and CDR2: MNHEY and SVGAGI.

The V and J genes are TRBV12-5 and TRBJ1-2; the D gene is possibly TRBD1 (5 bases). The CDR3 length is 16 residues. The V gene's germline CDR1 is LGHNT and CDR2 FRNRAP. V lost 9 bases, J lost 5 bases, and 25 bases lay in between. CDR3 residues: CASGRGGSGTEYGYTF. CDR3 DNA sequence: TGTGCTAGCGGCCGGGGGGGATCCGGGACTGAATATGGCTACACCTTC.

The rearrangement uses TRBV10-3 and TRBJ2-7; TRBD1 matches at 9 bases. Germline-derived CDR1 and CDR2 are ENHRY and SYGVKD. Trimming at V came to 0 bases and at J to 3 bases, leaving 6 bases not matched to a gene. There are 16 residues in the CDR3. In DNA form, the CDR3 reads TGTGCCATCAGTGAGTCTAAAAGGGACAGGGACTACGAGCAGTACTTC. This sequence encodes CAISESKRDRDYEQYF.

The CDR3 DNA sequence: TGTGCCATCAGTGTGGAAGCGGTTAGCACAGATACGCAGTATTTT. As protein: CAISVEAVSTDTQYF. J is TRBJ2-3 and V is TRBV10-3, with D perhaps matching TRBD2 (5 bases). CDR3 length: 15 residues. Between the trimmed V and J ends, which lost 4 bases and 0 bases, there was a span of 11 bases. Germline CDR1 reads ENHRY; CDR2 reads SYGVKD.

The chain is built from TRBV29-1 and TRBJ1-3, with 8 bases aligning to TRBD1. The CDR3 covers 14 residues. CDR1 is SQVTM, CDR2 ANQGSEA, per germline. The trim removed 7 bases at V and 2 bases at J, leaving 7 bases unmatched. CDR3 sequence reads: CSAGQGGAGNTIYF. CDR3 in DNA: TGCAGCGCCGGACAGGGAGGTGCTGGAAACACCATATATTTT.

This chain links TRBV4-3 with TRBJ2-3, with D possibly TRBD1 on 6 matching bases. Trimming took off 6 bases at V and 3 bases at J, with 13 bases between the two ends. The germline V gene encodes CDR1 LGHNA and CDR2 YSLEER. The length of the CDR3 is 14 residues. The CDR3 loop is CASRNRARTDTQYF. Here the CDR3 DNA reads TGCGCCAGCAGAAACAGGGCTCGTACAGATACGCAGTATTTT.

The chain employs TRBV13 and TRBJ2-2, with 10 nucleotides matching TRBD2. The CDR3 is 14 amino acids. Trimming took 8 bases from V and 1 from J; bases not matched to a gene: 1. CDR1 PRHDT and CDR2 FYEKMQ come from the germline V gene (reference sequence). The CDR3 coding sequence is TGTGCCAGCGAGCGGGGGGGGAACACCGGGGAGCTGTTTTTT. Translating it yields CASERGGNTGELFF. Together with reference TRBV13 and TRBJ2-2, the CDR3 gives the full variable domain: AAGVIQSPRHLIKEKRETATLKCYPIPRHDTVYWYQQGPGQDPQFLISFYEKMQSDKGSIPDRFSAQQFSDYHSELNMSSLELGDSALYFCASERGGNTGELFFGEGSRLTVL.

The V call is TRBV2, the J call TRBJ2-1; D not certain. V was clipped by 7 bases and J by 8 bases, with 18 bases between them. CDR3 length equals 14 residues. The germline V gene encodes CDR1 SNHLY and CDR2 FYNNEI. CDR3 in amino acids: CASTKEEVVDEQFF. Here the CDR3 DNA reads TGTGCCAGCACGAAAGAAGAAGTAGTAGATGAGCAGTTCTTC.

The V and J genes are TRBV3-1 (or the pseudogene TRBV3-2) and TRBJ1-5; D remains ambiguous. V was shortened by 1 base and J by 6 bases, with 7 bases between the two germline ends. The CDR3 contains 13 residues. The V gene's germline CDR1 is LGHDT and CDR2 YNNKEL (reference sequence). CDR3 coding DNA: TGTGCCAGCAGCCAAGGAGAGGGTCAGCCCCAGCATTTT. Translating it yields CASSQGEGQPQHF.

This chain links TRBV5-1 with TRBJ2-6; 7 bases fit TRBD1. The CDR3 spans 20 residues. Germline V gene data show CDR1 as SGHRS and CDR2 as YFSETQ. V trimming: 4 bases; J trimming: 0 bases; junction bases outside the gene matches: 16. The DNA for the CDR3 is TGCGCCAGCAGCCCAATTTGGACCCGGGACAGCGTCTCTGGGGCCAACGTCCTGACTTTC. It yields the protein CASSPIWTRDSVSGANVLTF.

The chain links TRBV3-1 (or the pseudogene TRBV3-2) to TRBJ2-7; D may be TRBD1 (6 bases). From germline, CDR1 is LGHDT and CDR2 YNNKEL (reference sequence). V shed 4 bases and J shed 3 bases, with 16 bases lying between them. This CDR3 has 15 residues. This CDR3 reads CASSRAGTNNYEQYF. CDR3 bases: TGTGCCAGCAGCCGAGCCGGGACAAATAACTACGAGCAGTACTTC.

The chain couples TRBV5-4 to TRBJ1-1; D possibly corresponds to TRBD1 (6 bases). The CDR3 is 14 residues long. V was clipped by 4 bases and J by 1 base, with 11 bases between them. The germline V gene encodes CDR1 SGHNT and CDR2 YYREEE (reference sequence). CDR3 loop: CASSPRDKNTEAFF. In DNA form, the CDR3 reads TGTGCCAGCAGCCCCCGGGACAAGAACACTGAAGCTTTCTTT.

V and J are TRBV9 and TRBJ2-1, with 10 bases matching TRBD2. Germline V gene sequence: CDR1 SGDLS, CDR2 YYNGEE. Trimming removed 1 base from V and 4 bases from J; junction bases left unmatched: 2. This CDR3 region has 15 residues. CDR3 residues: CASSVLLAGYNEQFF. The CDR3, as DNA: TGTGCCAGCAGCGTATTACTAGCGGGGTACAATGAGCAGTTCTTC.

The chain links TRBV14 to TRBJ1-1; 9 nucleotides agree with TRBD1. This CDR3 contains 14 residues. Germline CDR1 reads SGHDN; CDR2 reads FVKESK. V trimming: 1 base; J trimming: 4 bases; junction bases outside the gene matches: 1. CDR3 DNA sequence: TGTGCCAGCAGCCAAGTGACAGGGGGCACTGAAGCTTTCTTT. Its translation: CASSQVTGGTEAFF. The variable domain in full, with the rest retrieved from reference TRBV14 and TRBJ1-1, is EAGVTQFPSHSVIEKGQTVTLRCDPISGHDNLYWYRRVMGKEIKFLLHFVKESKQDESGMPNNRFLAERTGGTYSTLKVQPAELEDSGVYFCASSQVTGGTEAFFGQGTRLTVV.

J is TRBJ2-5 and V is TRBV2; possibly TRBD2 for D (6 bases). The ends were cut back, 8 bases at V and 5 bases at J, with 18 bases in the middle. This CDR3 is built from 14 residues. Germline V gene lookup returns CDR1 SNHLY and CDR2 FYNNEI. The CDR3 is CASSTGRGTETQYF. The CDR3 DNA is TGTGCCAGCTCCACGGGGCGGGGTACGGAGACCCAGTACTTC.

The chain couples TRBV12-3 or TRBV12-4 to TRBJ2-2, with a tentative D call TRBD1 (5 bases). With 11 bases removed from V and 4 bases from J, the gap between germline ends came to 14 bases. The CDR3 loop spans 13 amino acids. CDR3 DNA sequence: TGTGCCGAAGGCAGGGCGGCCACCGGGGAGCTGTTTTTT. This gives the protein CAEGRAATGELFF.

The chain has TRBV28 and TRBJ2-5; D is perhaps TRBD1 (6 bases). V was cut by 2 bases and J by 5 bases, with 15 bases left in between. CDR1 and CDR2 (germline): MDHEN, SYDVKM. The CDR3 runs to 15 residues. The CDR3 is CASSLHRGGMETQYF. DNA of the CDR3: TGTGCCAGCAGTTTACACCGAGGGGGTATGGAGACCCAGTACTTC. Together with reference TRBV28 and TRBJ2-5, the CDR3 gives the full variable domain: DVKVTQSSRYLVKRTGEKVFLECVQDMDHENMFWYRQDPGLGLRLIYFSYDVKMKEKGDIPEGYSVSREKKERFSLILESASTNQTSMYLCASSLHRGGMETQYFGPGTRLLVL.

This sequence joins TRBV7-2 and TRBJ2-1, with D perhaps matching TRBD2 (5 bases). The CDR3 sequence is 13 residues long. The V gene's germline CDR1 is SGHTA and CDR2 FQGNSA. With 5 bases removed from V and 5 bases from J, the gap between germline ends came to 10 bases. For the CDR3, the DNA is TGTGCCAGCAGCACGGACGGGAACAATGAGCAGTTCTTC. It translates to CASSTDGNNEQFF.

The J gene is TRBJ2-7, the V gene TRBV20-1, with D unresolved. With 6 bases removed from V and 7 bases from J, the gap between germline ends came to 10 bases. Germline V gene lookup returns CDR1 DFQATT and CDR2 SNEGSKA (reference sequence). The CDR3 is made up of 10 amino acids. Here the CDR3 reads CSAENGEQYF. DNA of the CDR3: TGCAGTGCAGAGAACGGGGAGCAGTACTTC.

The chain couples TRBV6-5 to TRBJ1-1; 11 positions match TRBD1. V trimming: 6 bases; J trimming: 6 bases; junction bases outside the gene matches: 6. This CDR3 has 14 amino acids. Per germline, CDR1 MNHEY and CDR2 SVGAGI. The CDR3 spells CASRKGQGGAEAFF. The CDR3 DNA is TGTGCCAGCAGAAAGGGACAGGGGGGCGCTGAAGCTTTCTTT.

CDR3 DNA sequence: TGCAGCGTTGAAGGCCAGGACAGAGCCTACGAGCAGTACTTC. Translating gives CSVEGQDRAYEQYF. The V call is TRBV29-1, the J call TRBJ2-7; tentatively, D is TRBD1 (6 bases). This CDR3 contains 14 residues. Per the germline V gene, CDR1 is SQVTM and CDR2 is ANQGSEA. V lost 1 base and J lost 2, with 12 bases in between.

The chain employs TRBV29-1 and TRBJ1-6, with TRBD1 matching 7 bases. The germline gives CDR1 SQVTM, CDR2 ANQGSEA. The CDR3 consists of 13 residues. V was pared by 5 bases and J by 7 bases, with 5 bases of the junction left unmatched. DNA of the CDR3: TGCAGCGTTAAAGGGACAGAGAATTCACCCCTCCACTTT. Its translation: CSVKGTENSPLHF.